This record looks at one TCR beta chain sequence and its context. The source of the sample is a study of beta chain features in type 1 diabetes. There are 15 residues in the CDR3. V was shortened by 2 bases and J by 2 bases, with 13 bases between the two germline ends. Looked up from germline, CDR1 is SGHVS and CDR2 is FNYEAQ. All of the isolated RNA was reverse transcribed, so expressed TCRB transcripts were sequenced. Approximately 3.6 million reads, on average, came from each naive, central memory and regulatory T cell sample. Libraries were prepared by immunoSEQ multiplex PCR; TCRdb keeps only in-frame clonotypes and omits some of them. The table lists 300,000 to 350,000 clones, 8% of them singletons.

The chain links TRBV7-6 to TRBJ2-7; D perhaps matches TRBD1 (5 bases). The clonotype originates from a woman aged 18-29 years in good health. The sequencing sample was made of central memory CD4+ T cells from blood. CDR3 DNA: TGTGCCAGCAGCTTAAACCAGGGCCCAACCTACGAGCAGTACTTC. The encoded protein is CASSLNQGPTYEQYF.